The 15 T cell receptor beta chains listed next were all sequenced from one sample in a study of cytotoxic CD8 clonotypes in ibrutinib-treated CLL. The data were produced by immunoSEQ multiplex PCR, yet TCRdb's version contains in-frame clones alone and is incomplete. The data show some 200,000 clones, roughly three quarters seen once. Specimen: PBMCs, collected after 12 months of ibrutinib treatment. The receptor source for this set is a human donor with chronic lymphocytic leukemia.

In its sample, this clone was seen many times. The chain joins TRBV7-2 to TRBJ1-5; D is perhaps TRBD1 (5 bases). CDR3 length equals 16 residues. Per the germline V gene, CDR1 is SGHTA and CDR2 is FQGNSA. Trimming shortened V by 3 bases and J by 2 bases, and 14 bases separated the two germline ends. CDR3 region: CASSLRGGSGNQPQHF. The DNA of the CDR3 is TGTGCCAGCAGCTTGCGGGGCGGGAGTGGCAATCAGCCCCAGCATTTT.

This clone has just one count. CDR3 residues: CASSLAKGSGNTIYF. The CDR3 nucleotides are TGTGCCAGCAGCCTAGCGAAAGGCTCTGGAAACACCATATATTTT. The V call is TRBV11-2, the J call TRBJ1-3; D is unresolved. V was cut by 5 bases and J by 0 bases, with 11 bases left in between. CDR1 and CDR2 from the germline V gene are SGHAT and FQNNGV. CDR3 length: 15 amino acids.

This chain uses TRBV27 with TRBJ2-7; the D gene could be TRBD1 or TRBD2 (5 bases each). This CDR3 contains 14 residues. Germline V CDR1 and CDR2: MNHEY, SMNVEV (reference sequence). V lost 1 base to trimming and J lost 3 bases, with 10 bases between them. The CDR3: CASSLWGPSYEQYF. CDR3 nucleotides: TGTGCCAGCAGTTTATGGGGACCAAGCTACGAGCAGTACTTC.

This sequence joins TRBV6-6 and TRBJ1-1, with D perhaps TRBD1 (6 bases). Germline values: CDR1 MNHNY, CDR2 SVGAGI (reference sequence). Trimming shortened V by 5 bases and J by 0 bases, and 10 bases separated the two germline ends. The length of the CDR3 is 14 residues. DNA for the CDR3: TGTGCCAGCAGTCCACGGACAGTGAACACTGAAGCTTTCTTT. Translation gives CASSPRTVNTEAFF.

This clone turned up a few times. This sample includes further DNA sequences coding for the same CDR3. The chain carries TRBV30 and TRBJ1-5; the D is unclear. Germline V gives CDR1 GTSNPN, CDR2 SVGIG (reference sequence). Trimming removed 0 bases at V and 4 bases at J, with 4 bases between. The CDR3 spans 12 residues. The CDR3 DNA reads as TGTGCCTGGAGTGTAGGTAATCAGCCCCAGCATTTT. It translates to CAWSVGNQPQHF.

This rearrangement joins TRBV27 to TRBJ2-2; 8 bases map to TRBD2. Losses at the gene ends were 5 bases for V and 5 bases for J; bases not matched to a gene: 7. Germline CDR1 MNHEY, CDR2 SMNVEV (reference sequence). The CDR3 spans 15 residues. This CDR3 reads CASSTRLAPTGELFF. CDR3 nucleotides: TGTGCCAGCAGTACACGACTAGCGCCGACCGGGGAGCTGTTTTTT.

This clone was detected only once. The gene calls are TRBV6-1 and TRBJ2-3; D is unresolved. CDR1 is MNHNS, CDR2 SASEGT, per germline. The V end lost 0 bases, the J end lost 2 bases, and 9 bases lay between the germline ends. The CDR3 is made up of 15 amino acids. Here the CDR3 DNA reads TGTGCCAGCAGTGAAGCCGGCGCTTACACAGATACGCAGTATTTT. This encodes CASSEAGAYTDTQYF.

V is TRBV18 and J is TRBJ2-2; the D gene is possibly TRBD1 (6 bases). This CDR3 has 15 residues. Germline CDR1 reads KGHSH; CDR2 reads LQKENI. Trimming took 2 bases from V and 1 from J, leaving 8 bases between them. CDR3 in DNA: TGTGCCAGCTCACCAACGGACAGGAACACCGGGGAGCTGTTTTTT. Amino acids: CASSPTDRNTGELFF.

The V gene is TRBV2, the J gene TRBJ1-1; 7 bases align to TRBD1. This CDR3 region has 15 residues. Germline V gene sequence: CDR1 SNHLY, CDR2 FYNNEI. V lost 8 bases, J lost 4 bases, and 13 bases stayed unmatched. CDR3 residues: CASSPGRGQGTEAFF. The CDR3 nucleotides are TGTGCCAGCTCCCCGGGAAGGGGGCAGGGCACTGAAGCTTTCTTT.

The CDR3 nucleotides are TGTGCCAGCAGCAAGGGGACAGGGGGCGGTTGGGAGCAGTACTTC. Translation gives CASSKGTGGGWEQYF. V is TRBV9 and J is TRBJ2-7; 12 bases line up with TRBD1. V was pared by 4 bases and J by 7 bases, with 9 bases of the junction left unmatched. CDR1 and CDR2 from the germline V gene are SGDLS and YYNGEE. CDR3 size: 15 residues.

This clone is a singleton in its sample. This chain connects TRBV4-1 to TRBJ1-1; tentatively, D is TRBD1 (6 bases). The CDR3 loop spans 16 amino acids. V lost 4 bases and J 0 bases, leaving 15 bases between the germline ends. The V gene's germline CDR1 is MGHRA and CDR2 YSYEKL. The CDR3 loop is CASSPAGQPVNTEAFF. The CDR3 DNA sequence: TGCGCCAGCAGCCCTGCTGGACAGCCTGTGAACACTGAAGCTTTCTTT.

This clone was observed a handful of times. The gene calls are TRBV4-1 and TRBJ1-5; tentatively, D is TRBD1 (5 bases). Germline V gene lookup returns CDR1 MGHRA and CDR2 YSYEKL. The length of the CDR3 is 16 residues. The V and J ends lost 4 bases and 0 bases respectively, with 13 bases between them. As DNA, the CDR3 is TGCGCCAGCAGCCGCATTACAGGTGATAGCAATCAGCCCCAGCATTTT. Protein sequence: CASSRITGDSNQPQHF.

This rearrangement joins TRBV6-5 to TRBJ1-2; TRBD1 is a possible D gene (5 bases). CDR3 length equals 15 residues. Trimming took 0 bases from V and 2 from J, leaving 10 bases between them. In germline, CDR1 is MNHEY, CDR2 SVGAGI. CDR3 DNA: TGTGCCAGCAGTTACTCGGGGGAGGGAAACTATGGCTACACCTTC. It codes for CASSYSGEGNYGYTF.

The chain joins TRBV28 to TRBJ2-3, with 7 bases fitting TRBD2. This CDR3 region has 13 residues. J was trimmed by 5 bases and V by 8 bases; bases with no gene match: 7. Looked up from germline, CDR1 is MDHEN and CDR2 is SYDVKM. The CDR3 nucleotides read TGTGCCAGCGGCGGCGGGAGCGGAGATACGCAGTATTTT. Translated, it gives CASGGGSGDTQYF.

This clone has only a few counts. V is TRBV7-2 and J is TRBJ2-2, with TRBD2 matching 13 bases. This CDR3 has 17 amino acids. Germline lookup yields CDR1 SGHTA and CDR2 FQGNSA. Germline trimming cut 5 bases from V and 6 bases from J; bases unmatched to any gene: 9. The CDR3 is CASSTGLAGVKAGELFF. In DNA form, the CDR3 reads TGTGCCAGCAGCACAGGACTAGCGGGAGTAAAGGCCGGGGAGCTGTTTTTT.